This passage covers 5 T cell receptor beta chains from one sample sequenced in a study of blood T cell repertoires in COVID-19. Some clones are missing from TCRdb's copy, which holds only in-frame ones; the method was immunoSEQ multiplex PCR. The sample yields about 120,000 clones, 80% seen once. The sequenced material came from peripheral blood. The receptors were sampled from a man in his sixties or seventies with acute or convalescent COVID-19.

The chain joins TRBV6-5 to TRBJ1-6, with 8 bases fitting TRBD1. CDR3 length: 14 amino acids. The germline gives CDR1 MNHEY, CDR2 SVGAGI. Unmatched junction bases numbered 4, after V lost 6 bases and J lost 6 bases. The CDR3 loop is CASSRGQINSPLHF. CDR3 in DNA: TGTGCCAGCAGCAGGGGGCAGATTAATTCACCCCTCCACTTT.

The V call is TRBV6-5, the J call TRBJ2-7, with 7 nucleotides matching TRBD1. The CDR3 totals 14 residues. The trim removed 6 bases at V and 0 bases at J, leaving 5 bases unmatched. Per the germline V gene, CDR1 is MNHEY and CDR2 is SVGAGI. The chain's CDR3 is CASSPTGDSYEQYF. The CDR3 coding sequence is TGTGCCAGCAGCCCAACAGGGGACTCCTACGAGCAGTACTTC.

The gene calls are TRBV28 and TRBJ1-2; the D is unclear. The V end lost 5 bases, the J end lost 2 bases, and 12 bases lay between the germline ends. This CDR3 is 14 amino acids long. CDR1 and CDR2 from the germline V gene are MDHEN and SYDVKM. This CDR3 reads CASSIPTPNYGYTF. CDR3 coding DNA: TGTGCCAGCAGTATCCCGACTCCGAACTATGGCTACACCTTC.

The chain has TRBV18 and TRBJ2-1; 14 nucleotides align to TRBD2. CDR3 size: 17 residues. CDR1 KGHSH and CDR2 LQKENI come from the germline V gene. V shed 3 bases, J shed 5 bases, and the junction held 6 bases outside the gene matches. The CDR3 nucleotides are TGTGCCAGCTCACCCCGGACTAGCGGGGGGTCAAACAATGAGCAGTTCTTC. The encoded protein is CASSPRTSGGSNNEQFF.

The chain recombines TRBV5-6 with TRBJ1-5; 7 nucleotides align to TRBD1. V lost 0 bases to trimming and J lost 7 bases; unmatched junction nucleotides: 7. Germline CDR1 SGHDT, CDR2 YYEEEE. This CDR3 spans 15 amino acids. This CDR3 reads CASSLAGQRLQPQHF. CDR3 DNA: TGTGCCAGCAGCTTGGCGGGACAGCGGCTGCAGCCCCAGCATTTT.